This entry is about one T cell receptor (beta chain). TCRdb's copy holds only in-frame clones and misses some; the assay was immunoSEQ multiplex PCR. The sample comprises approximately 100,000 clones, roughly 87% of which are singletons, and 6.2% rests with the top ten. The record originates from a study of blood T cell repertoires in COVID-19. Germline assignment: CDR1 SNHLY and CDR2 FYNNEI. The CDR3 is made up of 15 amino acids. Trimming pared 7 bases from V and 4 bases from J, leaving 16 bases between. The rearrangement links TRBV2 to TRBJ1-4; no definite D call. The receptor was isolated from a human donor in a cohort sampled during active COVID-19. The sequencing input was peripheral blood. In DNA form, the CDR3 reads TGTGCCAGCACCGACTCTCCCCGGAGTAATGAAAAACTGTTTTTT. Protein sequence: CASTDSPRSNEKLFF.